This TCR beta chain originates from a study of blood T cell repertoires in COVID-19. Sequencing was performed with immunoSEQ multiplex PCR; in TCRdb, only in-frame clones are kept and a portion is missing. The profile covers some 300,000 clones, with approximately 89% appearing a single time and less than 9.5% taken by the ten largest. The sequenced sample consisted of PBMCs or T cells enriched from blood (not recorded which). The TCR originated in a woman aged 25 to 39 who had recovered from COVID-19.

The CDR3: CASTPFRGEQFF. The CDR3 nucleotides are TGTGCCAGCACCCCCTTTAGGGGTGAGCAGTTCTTC. This chain joins TRBV7-9 and TRBJ2-1; tentatively, D is TRBD1 (5 bases). This CDR3 spans 12 amino acids. CDR1 SEHNR and CDR2 FQNEAQ come from the germline V gene (reference sequence). Trimming took 7 bases from V and 9 from J, leaving 13 bases between them. Based on the CDR3 plus reference TRBV7-9 and TRBJ2-1, the full variable domain is DTGVSQNPRHKITKRGQNVTFRCDPISEHNRLYWYRQTLGQGPEFLTYFQNEAQLEKSRLLSDRFSAERPKGSFSTLEIQRTEQGDSAMYLCASTPFRGEQFFGPGTRLTVL.